This T cell receptor beta chain was retrieved from a study of T cells in Graves' hyperthyroidism and ophthalmopathy (dated by TCRdb to between 2018 and 2021). Some background on the complete study: Peripheral blood samples were taken at the time of initial diagnosis, prior to any treatment. To identify TCR V-J signatures that set the groups apart, the researchers used a discovery cohort of more than 95 patients, made up of some 41 with Graves' ophthalmopathy and around 58 with stable Graves' hyperthyroidism. Prospective prediction of ophthalmopathy was tested in an independent validation cohort consisting of about 20 hyperthyroidism patients and over 15 patients who later progressed to ophthalmopathy. The roughly 91 discovery patients were randomly divided into training and test sets at a 7:3 ratio. In about 6 Graves' hyperthyroidism patients, the study also compared T-cell repertoires from thyroid tissue with T-cell repertoires from blood. Once sampling was done, hyperthyroidism patients were given methimazole at a starting dose of 30 mg daily, whereas ophthalmopathy patients were given high-dose intravenous methylprednisolone. The paper reports TCR Vbeta CDR3 sequencing of approximately 140 peripheral blood samples: under 45 ophthalmopathy, about 75 hyperthyroidism and around 17 progressor patients. The full study reports these points: During validation, the model predicted progression to ophthalmopathy a median of about 5.9 months ahead of onset, with around 71% sensitivity and 72.22% specificity. Most expanded thyroid clonotypes (frequency above 0.001) were also found in blood, which suggests that blood repertoires may mirror thyroid immune responses. No statistical method was used to fix the sample size in advance, and group allocation was not hidden from the investigators. A model built on a 13 V-J signature distinguished ophthalmopathy from stable hyperthyroidism, reaching around 88% sensitivity and about 81% specificity in cross-validation and 80%/75% in testing.

There are many counts of this clonotype. What antigen it recognizes has not been identified. Base-call qualities are not available, and no considerably larger clone is one nucleotide away. From cysteine to phenylalanine, the CDR3 is 19 amino acids long. The DNA shown is the 57-base CDR3, in frame from base 1. CDR1 and CDR2 (DFQATT, SNEGSKA) derive from the germline V gene (reference sequence). V and J are truncated by 4 bases and 2 bases respectively, leaving an intervening sequence of 26 bases. TCR beta CDR3 regions were amplified from RNA transcripts. A first-round RT-PCR of the TCR CDR3 used the HTBI primer set with the Qiagen OneStep RT-PCR kit. A second multiplex PCR round built the libraries, followed by size selection and purification. Sequencing of the libraries was done on an Illumina HiSeq2000 using paired-end 100 bp reads. The source study handled its data this way. SOAPnuke was used to process the raw data, removing reads that contained adapters or uncalled bases, had a mean Phred below 15, or lacked an exact match to the constant primer or identifier. COPE v1.2.5 was used to merge the high-quality paired reads, and each unique nucleotide sequence was defined as a clonotype. MiTCR v1.1 was used to align clonotypes to the IMGT TRBV, TRBD and TRBJ reference segments. The analysis included only V-J combinations with a frequency above 0.0001, which together covered around 99% of the repertoires. A TCS score was defined as the ratio between F50 (clonal expansion) and ExV (chaos), using BLOSUM62-based TCRdist between CDR3 peptides within each V-J. Welch's t-statistics and random forest reduced 500 to 550 V-J features to roughly 13, which were used in a naive Bayes classifier (R e1071). TCRdb reanalyzed the raw reads on its own, using fastp at Q25 for trimming and MiXCR for clone calling, and kept in-frame beta chains. Rows with a matching CDR3 protein are joined into one entry that keeps the most common DNA and genes. These V and J calls originate from TCRdb's pipeline instead of the authors' own analysis. In this sample the table shows 500,000 to 650,000 distinct CDR3 sequences, approximately 17% of which occur a single time. The top ten constitute 15% to 20% of the sample.

In the ophthalmopathy patients, disease was moderately to severely active, with a Clinical Activity Score of 3 or more, a NOSPECS grade of 4 or more, and a duration of less than 3 months. Any patient with an uncontrolled infection, another autoimmune disease, pregnancy or lactation was excluded. Clinical symptoms, serum thyroxine and TRAb, thyroid ultrasound, and orbital computed tomography formed the basis for the diagnoses. PBMCs were separated from 10 ml of fresh peripheral blood using Ficoll-Paque density gradient centrifugation. Trizol reagent was used to extract total RNA, and RNA quality was then checked on an Agilent 2100 Bioanalyzer.

Sequencing was carried out using blood. The V and J segments used are TRBV20-1 and TRBJ2-2, and perhaps TRBD2 as D gene, on 8 matching bases. The sequence was obtained from a woman aged 18-29 years with Graves' ophthalmopathy. CDR3 sequence: CSAKVTGAREDRNTGELFF. The sequence in DNA is TGCAGTGCTAAGGTCACAGGGGCGCGGGAGGATCGAAACACCGGGGAGCTGTTTTTT.